These T cell receptor beta chains were read from a single sample in a study of shared clonotypes between healthy human individuals. Clones were sequenced by immunoSEQ multiplex PCR, and TCRdb holds only the in-frame ones, with some missing. This sample has some 1 million clones, with around 76% found just once. Sequences were obtained from memory CD4+ T cells sorted from blood. These receptors all stem from a man aged 18 to 35 in good health. Each CDR3 is given with its conserved first and last residue. A D gene is named only where the DNA matches it firmly. Size values are once, few and many counts, or a class for expanded clones, and some rows have none.

d_call	clone_size	v_call	j_call	cdr3_aa	cdr3_nt
-	-	TRBV7-9	TRBJ2-1	CASSLTFGNEQFF	TGTGCCAGCAGCTTAACTTTCGGGAATGAGCAGTTCTTC
TRBD2	-	TRBV7-2	TRBJ2-7	CASSLEVAGGNEQYF	TGTGCCAGCAGCTTAGAAGTGGCGGGAGGGAACGAGCAGTACTTC
TRBD2	-	TRBV4-1	TRBJ2-5	CASSQVFAVRGDQETQYF	TGCGCCAGCAGCCAAGTCTTTGCGGTCCGGGGGGACCAAGAGACCCAGTACTTC
-	-	TRBV6-1	TRBJ1-2	CATGGAGDLYGYTF	TGTGCCACCGGGGGAGCAGGGGATTTGTATGGCTACACCTTC
-	few	TRBV9	TRBJ1-2	CASSVGQAFNYGYTF	TGTGCCAGCAGCGTAGGACAGGCGTTTAACTATGGCTACACCTTC
-	-	TRBV7-6	TRBJ1-6	CASSSDIYNSPLHF	TGTGCCAGCAGCTCGGATATCTATAATTCACCCCTCCACTTT
-	few	TRBV10-2	TRBJ1-1	CASTRGGEAFF	TGCGCCAGCACCCGAGGGGGTGAAGCTTTCTTT
-	-	TRBV7-2	TRBJ1-3	CASSLAGEDTIYF	TGTGCCAGCAGCTTAGCCGGGGAAGACACCATATATTTT
TRBD1	once	TRBV5-4	TRBJ1-4	CASSPDRGRLEKLFF	TGTGCCAGCAGCCCGGACAGGGGGCGCCTAGAAAAACTGTTTTTT
-	few	TRBV5-6	TRBJ2-5	CASSLGAAGGLRETQYF	TGTGCCAGCAGCTTGGGTGCGGCAGGGGGGTTAAGGGAGACCCAGTACTTC
-	-	TRBV5-4	TRBJ2-1	CASSFKNLGYNEQFF	TGTGCCAGCAGCTTCAAAAACTTAGGGTACAATGAGCAGTTCTTC
-	-	TRBV19	TRBJ2-7	CASSIAGSISYEQYF	TGTGCCAGTAGTATTGCAGGCAGCATCTCCTACGAGCAGTACTTC
-	-	TRBV5-6	TRBJ1-3	CASSLMSGDSSGNTIYF	TGTGCCAGCAGCTTGATGAGCGGGGATAGCTCTGGAAACACCATATATTTT
-	-	TRBV14	TRBJ1-1	CASSQARGSVGAFF	TGTGCCAGCAGCCAAGCACGGGGCAGCGTCGGGGCTTTCTTT
-	-	TRBV19	TRBJ1-2	CASSIPAATSSYGYTF	TGTGCCAGTAGTATCCCAGCCGCCACCTCTTCTTATGGCTACACCTTC
TRBD2	-	TRBV7-2	TRBJ2-3	CASTGTSGKGNTQYF	TGTGCCAGCACCGGGACTAGCGGGAAGGGGAATACGCAGTATTTT
-	-	TRBV11-2	TRBJ2-2	CASREPGNTGELFF	TGTGCCAGCAGGGAGCCGGGGAACACCGGGGAGCTGTTTTTT
-	few	TRBV9	TRBJ1-6	CASSVGPNSPLHF	TGTGCCAGCAGCGTAGGACCTAATTCACCCCTCCACTTT
-	-	TRBV5-4	TRBJ2-3	CASSPGGVSAATDTQYF	TGTGCCAGCAGCCCCGGTGGGGTCTCGGCGGCCACAGATACGCAGTATTTT
TRBD1	-	TRBV6-1	TRBJ1-1	CASSDPTTGMNTEAFF	TGTGCCAGCAGTGACCCGACGACAGGGATGAACACTGAAGCTTTCTTT
-	-	TRBV5-1	TRBJ1-1	CASSSGLNTEAFF	TGCGCCAGCAGCTCTGGACTCAACACTGAAGCTTTCTTT
-	-	TRBV6-1	TRBJ1-1	CASSEKQVGTEAFF	TGTGCCAGCAGTGAAAAACAGGTCGGCACTGAAGCTTTCTTT
-	-	TRBV2	TRBJ2-7	CASTEVRAGEQYF	TGTGCCAGCACCGAGGTCCGTGCGGGCGAGCAGTACTTC
-	-	TRBV5-4	TRBJ2-3	CASSMDSTDTQYF	TGTGCCAGCAGCATGGACAGTACAGATACGCAGTATTTT
-	-	TRBV7-9	TRBJ1-2	CASSPKAPGDGYTF	TGTGCCAGCAGCCCTAAAGCCCCAGGGGACGGCTACACCTTC
TRBD2	-	TRBV7-9	TRBJ2-1	CASSHQPSGGFNEQFF	TGTGCCAGCAGCCATCAACCTAGCGGGGGGTTCAATGAGCAGTTCTTC
-	few	TRBV19	TRBJ1-5	CASSYQDLSNQPQHF	TGTGCCAGTAGTTATCAGGACCTGAGCAATCAGCCCCAGCATTTT
TRBD1	-	TRBV6-1	TRBJ2-3	CASTRDRLFTDTQYF	TGTGCCAGCACCCGGGACAGGCTTTTCACAGATACGCAGTATTTT
-	-	TRBV2	TRBJ2-2	CASSVRQQAYTGELFF	TGTGCCAGCAGTGTCCGGCAGCAGGCCTACACCGGGGAGCTGTTTTTT
-	many	TRBV4-1	TRBJ2-5	CASSLSLTTGLGETQYF	TGCGCCAGCAGCCTCTCTCTGACCACAGGGCTTGGGGAGACCCAGTACTTC
-	-	TRBV7-2	TRBJ2-1	CASSLASFNEQFF	TGTGCCAGCAGCTTAGCTAGTTTCAATGAGCAGTTCTTC
-	-	TRBV19	TRBJ2-7	CASSLNSYEQYF	TGTGCCAGTAGTCTCAATTCCTACGAGCAGTACTTC
-	many	TRBV10-3	TRBJ1-6	CAISESGGAGDSPLHF	TGTGCCATCAGTGAGTCAGGAGGGGCCGGTGATTCACCCCTCCACTTT
TRBD2	-	TRBV27	TRBJ2-2	CASRTFGGAGELFF	TGTGCCAGCCGGACTTTCGGGGGGGCCGGGGAGCTGTTTTTT
TRBD1	-	TRBV27	TRBJ2-7	CASSRQGGGYEQYF	TGTGCCAGCAGCCGACAGGGGGGAGGCTACGAGCAGTACTTC